Given below is one T cell receptor beta chain in context. Its antigen is not known. The sample is drawn from a study of T-cell memory formation after mild COVID-19. Study summary: Across donors, TCR clusters were largely donor specific. Points from the study as a whole: CD4+ bias marked clones expanding day 15 to 37, unlike balanced contracting clones. Pre-infection memory already had some responding clones, implying cross-reactive memory joined. Among contracting clones, CD4+ were mainly CM/EM and CD8+ enriched in EMRA.

TCRdb called the 5' RACE reads again in MiXCR, with one record for every CDR3 protein. The table lists about 360,000 distinct CDR3 sequences, around 15% of them singletons. Between the trimmed V and J ends, which lost 11 bases and 6 bases, there was a span of 20 bases. This CDR3 is built from 14 residues. The sequenced material came from PBMCs or a T cell subset sorted from them (not recorded which). This clonotype originated in a man between 18 and 29 years old who had mild COVID-19 (a few samples of this study predate the infection). Cell type and time point are not known. The chain is built from TRBV12-3 or TRBV12-4 and TRBJ2-1; D tentatively reads TRBD1 or TRBD2 (6 bases each). The DNA of the CDR3 is TGTGCCTCAAGTTCGGGGGCGATGGGCAATGAGCAGTTCTTC. Translating gives CASSSGAMGNEQFF.